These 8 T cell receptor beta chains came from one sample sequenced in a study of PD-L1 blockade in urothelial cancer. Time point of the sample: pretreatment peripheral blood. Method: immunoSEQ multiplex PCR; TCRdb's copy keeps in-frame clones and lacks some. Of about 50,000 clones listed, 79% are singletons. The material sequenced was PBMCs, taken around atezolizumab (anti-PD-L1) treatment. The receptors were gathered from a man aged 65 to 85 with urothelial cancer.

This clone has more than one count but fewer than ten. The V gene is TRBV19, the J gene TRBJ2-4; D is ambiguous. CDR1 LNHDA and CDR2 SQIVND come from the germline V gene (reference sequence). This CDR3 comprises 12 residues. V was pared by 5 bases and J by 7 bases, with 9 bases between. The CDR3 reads CASSGLVNIQYF. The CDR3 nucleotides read TGTGCCAGTAGTGGCCTCGTTAACATTCAGTACTTC.

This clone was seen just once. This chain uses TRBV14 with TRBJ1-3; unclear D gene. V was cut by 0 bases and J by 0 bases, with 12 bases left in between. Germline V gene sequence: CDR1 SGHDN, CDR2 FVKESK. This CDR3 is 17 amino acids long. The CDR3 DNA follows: TGTGCCAGCAGCCAAGATCAGGCAGGCCGCTCTGGAAACACCATATATTTT. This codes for CASSQDQAGRSGNTIYF.

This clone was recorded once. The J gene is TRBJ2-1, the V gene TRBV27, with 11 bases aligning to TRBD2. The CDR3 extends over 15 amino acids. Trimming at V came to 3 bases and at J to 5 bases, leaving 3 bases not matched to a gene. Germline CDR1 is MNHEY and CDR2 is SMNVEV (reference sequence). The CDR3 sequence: CASSFSTSGDNEQFF. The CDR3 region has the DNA TGTGCCAGCAGTTTCTCGACTAGCGGGGACAATGAGCAGTTCTTC.

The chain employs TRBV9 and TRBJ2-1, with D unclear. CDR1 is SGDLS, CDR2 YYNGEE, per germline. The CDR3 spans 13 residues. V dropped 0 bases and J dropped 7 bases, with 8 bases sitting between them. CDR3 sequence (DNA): TGTGCCAGCAGCGTAGCACTCTTGAATGAGCAGTTCTTC. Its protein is CASSVALLNEQFF.

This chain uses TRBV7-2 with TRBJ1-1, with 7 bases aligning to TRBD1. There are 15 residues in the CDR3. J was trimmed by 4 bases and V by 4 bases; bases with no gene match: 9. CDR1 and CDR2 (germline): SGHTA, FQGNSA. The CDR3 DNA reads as TGTGCCAGCAGCTCCCGACAGGGTGGTGGCACTGAAGCTTTCTTT. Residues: CASSSRQGGGTEAFF. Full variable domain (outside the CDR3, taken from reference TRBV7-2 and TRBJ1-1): GAGVSQSPSNKVTEKGKDVELRCDPISGHTALYWYRQSLGQGLEFLIYFQGNSAPDKSGLPSDRFSAERTGGSVSTLTIQRTQQEDSAVYLCASSSRQGGGTEAFFGQGTRLTVV.

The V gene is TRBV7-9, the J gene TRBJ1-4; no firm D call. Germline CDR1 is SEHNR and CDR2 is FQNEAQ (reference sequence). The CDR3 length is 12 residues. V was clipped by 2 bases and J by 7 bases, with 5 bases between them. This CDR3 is CASSLSGEKLFF. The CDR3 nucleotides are TGTGCCAGCAGCTTATCAGGTGAAAAACTGTTTTTT. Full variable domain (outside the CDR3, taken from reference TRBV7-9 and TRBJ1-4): DTGVSQNPRHKITKRGQNVTFRCDPISEHNRLYWYRQTLGQGPEFLTYFQNEAQLEKSRLLSDRFSAERPKGSFSTLEIQRTEQGDSAMYLCASSLSGEKLFFGSGTQLSVL.

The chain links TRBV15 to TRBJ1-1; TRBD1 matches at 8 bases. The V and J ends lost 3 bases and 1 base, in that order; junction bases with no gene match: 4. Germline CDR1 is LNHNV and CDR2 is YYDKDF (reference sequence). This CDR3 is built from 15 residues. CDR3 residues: CATSSRGLGNTEAFF. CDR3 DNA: TGTGCCACCAGCAGCAGGGGGCTCGGGAACACTGAAGCTTTCTTT.

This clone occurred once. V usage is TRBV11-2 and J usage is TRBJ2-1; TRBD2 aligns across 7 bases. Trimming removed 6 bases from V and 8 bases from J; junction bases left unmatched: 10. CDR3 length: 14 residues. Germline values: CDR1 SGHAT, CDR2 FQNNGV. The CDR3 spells CASSSHWREYEQFF. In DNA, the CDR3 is TGTGCCAGCAGTTCCCACTGGCGGGAGTATGAGCAGTTCTTC.